This TCR beta chain was sequenced during a study of blood T cell repertoires in COVID-19. In the source study's methods: Nucleated cell number was recorded as an estimate derived from reference gene primer amplification. TCRdb's table, derived via immunoSEQ multiplex PCR, lists solely in-frame clones and lacks some. For V, J and clone size, that table is used; D and trimming come from the DNA. The data hold 30,000 or so clones, with 85% to 90% observed a single time. Germline values: CDR1 MGHRA, CDR2 YSYEKL. Trimming left V 0 bases short and J 2 bases short, with 11 bases between. The CDR3 length is 17 residues.

The gene calls are TRBV4-1 and TRBJ1-6, with unresolved D. The specimen sequenced was peripheral blood. The TCR sequence derives from an older man with acute or convalescent COVID-19. CDR3 sequence reads: CASSQDGGGPYNSPLHF. The CDR3 DNA follows: TGCGCCAGCAGCCAAGATGGCGGAGGGCCCTATAATTCACCCCTCCACTTT.